A selection of T cell receptor beta chains follows, all from one sample in a study of T cell repertoires in cytomegalovirus infection. TCRdb itself ran the reads through MiXCR, one entry per CDR3 protein. In the table there are just under 500,000 distinct CDR3 sequences, 30% to 35% of which are singletons. For these receptors, no antigen is known. This material consisted of cultured PBMCs, taken from culture after CMV antigen stimulation. The receptors originated from a human donor in good health (CMV status not recorded). Some clones in this sample may be carry-over from other donors' samples. CDR3s include the opening cysteine and the closing phenylalanine or tryptophan. The D gene is left open where the match is weak. Not every row has a clone size; where given, it reads once, few, many or a size class.

J gene: TRBJ2-1; V gene: TRBV6-6; clone size: few; D gene: TRBD2; CDR3 protein: CASSYPPLAERGSYNEQFF; CDR3 DNA: TGTGCCAGCAGTTACCCACCTCTAGCGGAGAGGGGCTCCTACAATGAGCAGTTCTTC
J gene: TRBJ2-5; V gene: TRBV7-2; clone size: NA; D gene: TRBD2; CDR3 protein: CASRPQTSGRSETQYF; CDR3 DNA: TGTGCCAGCAGACCCCAAACTAGCGGGAGATCGGAGACCCAGTACTTC
J gene: TRBJ2-1; V gene: TRBV20-1; clone size: NA; D gene: NA; CDR3 protein: CSALDRSSYNEQFF; CDR3 DNA: TGCAGTGCTCTGGACAGAAGCTCCTACAATGAGCAGTTCTTC
J gene: TRBJ2-3; V gene: TRBV7-2; clone size: NA; D gene: TRBD2; CDR3 protein: CASSSRFTSGRSRTDTQYF; CDR3 DNA: TGTGCCAGCAGCTCCCGATTTACTAGCGGGAGGAGCCGAACAGATACGCAGTATTTT
J gene: TRBJ1-2; V gene: TRBV27; clone size: NA; D gene: TRBD1; CDR3 protein: CASSSRDRINYGYTF; CDR3 DNA: TGTGCCAGCAGTTCCCGGGACAGGATTAACTATGGCTACACCTTC
J gene: TRBJ1-2; V gene: TRBV4-3; clone size: NA; D gene: NA; CDR3 protein: CASSSTEIGGNGYTF; CDR3 DNA: TGCGCCAGCAGCTCGACCGAAATTGGGGGCAATGGCTACACCTTC
J gene: TRBJ1-5; V gene: TRBV28; clone size: NA; D gene: NA; CDR3 protein: CASSFLVTKGQPQHF; CDR3 DNA: TGTGCCAGCAGTTTCCTCGTTACAAAAGGGCAGCCCCAGCATTTT
J gene: TRBJ2-6; V gene: TRBV12-3/TRBV12-4; clone size: NA; D gene: TRBD1; CDR3 protein: CAGGQSRGANVLTF; CDR3 DNA: TGTGCAGGGGGACAGTCACGGGGGGCCAACGTCCTGACTTTC
J gene: TRBJ2-3; V gene: TRBV29-1; clone size: NA; D gene: NA; CDR3 protein: CSVGGLTGKGTDTQYF; CDR3 DNA: TGCAGCGTTGGAGGGCTAACAGGGAAAGGCACAGATACGCAGTATTTT
J gene: TRBJ1-5; V gene: TRBV7-2; clone size: many; D gene: NA; CDR3 protein: CASSQQGHSNQPQHF; CDR3 DNA: TGTGCCAGCAGCCAACAGGGCCATAGCAATCAGCCCCAGCATTTT
J gene: TRBJ2-1; V gene: TRBV6-6; clone size: few; D gene: NA; CDR3 protein: CASSYSGGDPIYNEQFF; CDR3 DNA: TGTGCCAGCAGTTACTCAGGAGGGGACCCAATCTACAATGAGCAGTTCTTC
J gene: TRBJ1-1; V gene: TRBV6-6; clone size: NA; D gene: NA; CDR3 protein: CASSRERGVDEAFF; CDR3 DNA: TGTGCCAGCAGTCGGGAACGGGGAGTGGATGAAGCTTTCTTT
J gene: TRBJ1-3; V gene: TRBV28; clone size: NA; D gene: TRBD1; CDR3 protein: CASSSRDSRISSGNTIYF; CDR3 DNA: TGTGCCAGCAGTTCCCGGGACAGCAGAATTAGCTCTGGAAACACCATATATTTT
J gene: TRBJ2-1; V gene: TRBV11-3; clone size: NA; D gene: NA; CDR3 protein: CASSSGGMGLFF; CDR3 DNA: TGTGCCAGCAGCTCAGGAGGGATGGGGCTGTTCTTC
J gene: TRBJ2-1; V gene: TRBV7-2; clone size: NA; D gene: TRBD2; CDR3 protein: CASSPSGTSSYNEQFF; CDR3 DNA: TGTGCCAGCAGCCCTAGCGGTACTAGCTCCTACAATGAGCAGTTCTTC
J gene: TRBJ1-2; V gene: TRBV19; clone size: NA; D gene: NA; CDR3 protein: CASSRQMTANYGYTF; CDR3 DNA: TGTGCCAGTAGTCGGCAGATGACAGCTAACTATGGCTACACCTTC
J gene: TRBJ1-2; V gene: TRBV20-1; clone size: NA; D gene: NA; CDR3 protein: CSAVQARQGPNYGYTF; CDR3 DNA: TGCAGTGCCGTCCAGGCCAGGCAGGGGCCTAACTATGGCTACACCTTC
J gene: TRBJ2-5; V gene: TRBV7-3; clone size: few; D gene: TRBD2; CDR3 protein: CASSRTTTSGLYF; CDR3 DNA: TGTGCCAGCAGCCGAACTACCACTAGCGGACTGTACTTC
J gene: TRBJ1-5; V gene: TRBV7-8; clone size: NA; D gene: NA; CDR3 protein: CASSGGGGQPQHF; CDR3 DNA: TGTGCCAGCAGCGGTGGTGGAGGGCAGCCCCAGCATTTT
J gene: TRBJ2-3; V gene: TRBV19; clone size: NA; D gene: NA; CDR3 protein: CASSIDDFTDTQYF; CDR3 DNA: TGTGCCAGTAGTATAGATGATTTCACAGATACGCAGTATTTT
J gene: TRBJ2-7; V gene: TRBV4-2; clone size: few; D gene: TRBD2; CDR3 protein: CASSQETSDSYEQYF; CDR3 DNA: TGTGCCAGCAGCCAAGAGACTAGCGACTCCTACGAGCAGTACTTC
J gene: TRBJ2-1; V gene: TRBV7-6; clone size: NA; D gene: TRBD2; CDR3 protein: CASSLAAGEGYNEQFF; CDR3 DNA: TGTGCCAGCAGCTTAGCGGCGGGAGAGGGGTACAATGAGCAGTTCTTC
J gene: TRBJ1-1; V gene: TRBV19; clone size: NA; D gene: NA; CDR3 protein: CASSRGVEAFF; CDR3 DNA: TGTGCCAGTAGTCGAGGAGTGGAAGCTTTCTTT
J gene: TRBJ2-3; V gene: TRBV14; clone size: NA; D gene: NA; CDR3 protein: CASSQDHPESTDTQYF; CDR3 DNA: TGTGCCAGCAGCCAAGATCATCCGGAGAGCACAGATACGCAGTATTTT
J gene: TRBJ2-1; V gene: TRBV6-1; clone size: few; D gene: NA; CDR3 protein: CASFATMREQFF; CDR3 DNA: TGTGCCAGTTTTGCTACTATGAGGGAGCAGTTCTTC
J gene: TRBJ2-4; V gene: TRBV7-9; clone size: NA; D gene: NA; CDR3 protein: CASSLDGADKNIQYF; CDR3 DNA: TGTGCCAGCAGCTTAGATGGGGCCGACAAAAACATTCAGTACTTC
J gene: TRBJ1-1; V gene: TRBV12-3/TRBV12-4; clone size: NA; D gene: NA; CDR3 protein: CASSYTGEALTEAFF; CDR3 DNA: TGTGCCAGCAGCTACACAGGAGAGGCTCTCACTGAAGCTTTCTTT
J gene: TRBJ2-7; V gene: TRBV28; clone size: NA; D gene: NA; CDR3 protein: CASSSGGPEQYF; CDR3 DNA: TGTGCCAGCAGTTCCGGGGGCCCGGAGCAGTACTTC
J gene: TRBJ2-5; V gene: TRBV29-1; clone size: few; D gene: TRBD2; CDR3 protein: CSVVASGSQETQYF; CDR3 DNA: TGCAGCGTTGTGGCTAGCGGGAGCCAAGAGACCCAGTACTTC
J gene: TRBJ1-6; V gene: TRBV6-5; clone size: few; D gene: NA; CDR3 protein: CASSFSRSGDRDSPLHF; CDR3 DNA: TGTGCCAGCAGTTTTAGCAGGTCGGGGGATCGGGATTCACCCCTCCACTTT
J gene: TRBJ2-7; V gene: TRBV5-4; clone size: few; D gene: NA; CDR3 protein: CASSPGPNSYEQYF; CDR3 DNA: TGTGCCAGCAGCCCGGGACCAAACTCCTACGAGCAGTACTTC
J gene: TRBJ2-5; V gene: TRBV7-8; clone size: NA; D gene: NA; CDR3 protein: CASSLSELQETQYF; CDR3 DNA: TGTGCCAGCAGCTTATCGGAGCTTCAAGAGACCCAGTACTTC
J gene: TRBJ1-2; V gene: TRBV6-1; clone size: NA; D gene: NA; CDR3 protein: CASRMTATNYGYTF; CDR3 DNA: TGTGCCAGCAGGATGACAGCGACTAACTATGGCTACACCTTC
J gene: TRBJ1-1; V gene: TRBV20-1; clone size: NA; D gene: NA; CDR3 protein: CSARDGSVRREAFF; CDR3 DNA: TGCAGTGCTAGAGATGGGAGTGTGAGACGTGAAGCTTTCTTT
J gene: TRBJ1-1; V gene: TRBV25-1; clone size: NA; D gene: NA; CDR3 protein: CASSQEGRLAAEAFF; CDR3 DNA: TGTGCCAGCAGTCAAGAGGGACGGCTGGCCGCTGAAGCTTTCTTT
J gene: TRBJ1-2; V gene: TRBV10-3; clone size: NA; D gene: TRBD1; CDR3 protein: CAISETGANYGYTF; CDR3 DNA: TGTGCCATCAGTGAGACAGGGGCTAACTATGGCTACACCTTC
J gene: TRBJ1-3; V gene: TRBV7-2; clone size: many; D gene: NA; CDR3 protein: CASSFALGRNTIYF; CDR3 DNA: TGTGCCAGCAGCTTCGCCTTGGGCCGAAACACCATATATTTT
J gene: TRBJ2-1; V gene: TRBV5-1; clone size: few; D gene: TRBD2; CDR3 protein: CASSGTSGSPEQFF; CDR3 DNA: TGCGCCAGCAGTGGGACTAGCGGGAGCCCTGAGCAGTTCTTC
J gene: TRBJ1-2; V gene: TRBV10-3; clone size: few; D gene: NA; CDR3 protein: CAISESLGTYGYTF; CDR3 DNA: TGTGCCATCAGTGAGTCCCTGGGGACGTATGGCTACACCTTC
J gene: TRBJ2-7; V gene: TRBV5-4; clone size: NA; D gene: NA; CDR3 protein: CASSRDPDSYEQYF; CDR3 DNA: TGTGCCAGCAGCCGGGACCCCGACTCCTACGAGCAGTACTTC
J gene: TRBJ2-6; V gene: TRBV4-3; clone size: NA; D gene: NA; CDR3 protein: CASSQDRANSGANVLTF; CDR3 DNA: TGCGCCAGCAGCCAAGATCGTGCGAACTCTGGGGCCAACGTCCTGACTTTC
J gene: TRBJ2-1; V gene: TRBV6-8; clone size: NA; D gene: NA; CDR3 protein: CASSYQGPNNEQFF; CDR3 DNA: TGTGCCAGCAGTTACCAGGGACCCAACAATGAGCAGTTCTTC
J gene: TRBJ1-5; V gene: TRBV7-2; clone size: many; D gene: NA; CDR3 protein: CASSRRRGNQPQHF; CDR3 DNA: TGTGCCAGCAGCCGAAGGAGGGGGAATCAGCCCCAGCATTTT
J gene: TRBJ1-5; V gene: TRBV6-6; clone size: NA; D gene: NA; CDR3 protein: CASRDRLGLGSNQPQHF; CDR3 DNA: TGTGCCAGCAGAGACCGGCTGGGTTTAGGGAGCAATCAGCCCCAGCATTTT
J gene: TRBJ1-1; V gene: TRBV7-9; clone size: few; D gene: NA; CDR3 protein: CASSLARVRNTEAFF; CDR3 DNA: TGTGCCAGCAGCTTAGCCCGGGTTCGGAACACTGAAGCTTTCTTT
J gene: TRBJ1-3; V gene: TRBV6-6; clone size: NA; D gene: NA; CDR3 protein: CASTKSATNSGNTIYF; CDR3 DNA: TGTGCCAGCACCAAATCGGCGACGAACTCTGGAAACACCATATATTTT
J gene: TRBJ2-1; V gene: TRBV19; clone size: NA; D gene: TRBD2; CDR3 protein: CATTKGREGDFGGQFF; CDR3 DNA: TGTGCCACTACGAAAGGGAGGGAGGGCGATTTTGGAGGTCAGTTCTTC
J gene: TRBJ1-2; V gene: TRBV7-2; clone size: many; D gene: NA; CDR3 protein: CASSTSNVRDYGYTF; CDR3 DNA: TGTGCCAGCAGCACCAGTAACGTCAGAGACTATGGCTACACCTTC
J gene: TRBJ2-5; V gene: TRBV5-6; clone size: NA; D gene: TRBD2; CDR3 protein: CASSLVLAGLETQYF; CDR3 DNA: TGTGCCAGCAGCTTGGTCCTAGCGGGATTGGAGACCCAGTACTTC
J gene: TRBJ1-2; V gene: TRBV12-3/TRBV12-4; clone size: many; D gene: NA; CDR3 protein: CASSLWGAGSQADYGYTF; CDR3 DNA: TGTGCCAGCAGTTTATGGGGAGCAGGGTCGCAGGCTGACTATGGCTACACCTTC
J gene: TRBJ2-4; V gene: TRBV4-1; clone size: NA; D gene: NA; CDR3 protein: CASSQTIPLSERNIQYF; CDR3 DNA: TGCGCCAGCAGCCAAACCATACCCCTTTCAGAGAGAAACATTCAGTACTTC
J gene: TRBJ2-2; V gene: TRBV7-8; clone size: many; D gene: NA; CDR3 protein: CASSPASRGNTGELFF; CDR3 DNA: TGTGCCAGCAGCCCCGCCTCCAGGGGGAACACCGGGGAGCTGTTTTTT
J gene: TRBJ2-1; V gene: TRBV28; clone size: NA; D gene: TRBD1; CDR3 protein: CASRGGTGLYNEQFF; CDR3 DNA: TGTGCCAGCAGAGGGGGGACAGGGCTCTACAATGAGCAGTTCTTC